The source of this T cell receptor beta chain is a study of blood T cell repertoires in COVID-19. Trimming left V 1 base short and J 4 bases short, with 14 bases between. Germline-derived CDR1 and CDR2 are SGHRS and YFSETQ. The CDR3 spans 15 residues. Profiled with immunoSEQ multiplex PCR; TCRdb holds only in-frame clones, not every one. The table shows 20,000 or so clones, with roughly nine tenths occurring only once. The chain is built from TRBV5-1 and TRBJ1-2; TRBD1 might be the D (5 bases). This sequence was found in a human donor in a cohort sampled during active COVID-19. Sequencing input: peripheral blood. The CDR3 region is CASSLPGGDFYGYTF. CDR3 sequence (DNA): TGCGCCAGCAGCTTGCCTGGCGGGGACTTCTATGGCTACACCTTC.